This passage covers 19 T cell receptor beta chains from one sample sequenced in a study of cytomegalovirus exposure and HLA in healthy donors. Sequencing used immunoSEQ multiplex PCR; TCRdb keeps in-frame clones, though not all of them. In the table there are 20,000 to 25,000 clones, about 97% of which are singletons. The sample consisted of PBMCs. The receptor set was obtained from a man younger than 40 in good health and CMV-seropositive.

This chain links TRBV7-3 with TRBJ2-7, with a tentative D call TRBD2 (6 bases). The CDR3 is made up of 14 amino acids. Trimming pared 4 bases from V and 0 bases from J, leaving 10 bases between. In germline, CDR1 is SGHTA, CDR2 FQGTGA. CDR3 loop: CASSWDSRSYEQYF. Here the CDR3 DNA reads TGTGCCAGCAGCTGGGACTCTCGCTCCTACGAGCAGTACTTC.

The gene calls are TRBV10-1 and TRBJ1-5; 9 bases are a match to TRBD1. The CDR3 totals 16 residues. V lost 3 bases, J lost 5 bases, and 8 bases stayed unmatched. Germline V lookup: CDR1 WNHNN, CDR2 SYGVQD (reference sequence). In DNA, the CDR3 is TGCGCCAGCAGTGATAGGGACAGGGCCCCTCATCAGCCCCAGCATTTT. It yields the protein CASSDRDRAPHQPQHF.

V is TRBV27 and J is TRBJ2-7, with D possibly matching TRBD2 (6 bases). With 3 bases removed from V and 1 base from J, the gap between germline ends came to 16 bases. The CDR3 runs 16 residues. Per germline, CDR1 MNHEY and CDR2 SMNVEV (reference sequence). Here the CDR3 DNA reads TGTGCCAGCAGTTTTTCAGGACTACCGGAGTCCTACGAGCAGTACTTC. Translation gives CASSFSGLPESYEQYF.

The chain joins TRBV7-2 to TRBJ2-7; D is perhaps TRBD2 (5 bases). The CDR3 contains 14 residues. Germline lookup yields CDR1 SGHTA and CDR2 FQGNSA. V gave up 2 bases and J gave up 5 bases, with 13 bases separating them. The CDR3 loop is CASSLMRVRDEQYF. In nucleotides, the CDR3 is TGTGCCAGCAGCTTAATGCGGGTAAGGGACGAGCAGTACTTC.

The count of this clone is one. The chain links TRBV7-3 to TRBJ2-7, with D hard to call. The germline gives CDR1 SGHTA, CDR2 FQGTGA. The CDR3 is made up of 11 amino acids. V was clipped by 4 bases and J by 3 bases, with 4 bases between them. The CDR3 region has the DNA TGTGCCAGCAGCTCAAACTACGAGCAGTACTTC. It codes for CASSSNYEQYF.

The CDR3 sequence: CASRSSDRGNEQFF. CDR3 in DNA: TGCGCCAGCAGAAGTTCGGACAGGGGCAATGAGCAGTTCTTC. V is TRBV10-2 and J is TRBJ2-1; the match to TRBD1 covers 9 bases. In germline, CDR1 is WSHSY, CDR2 SAAADI. V was clipped by 6 bases and J by 6 bases; unmatched bases: 6. The CDR3 sequence is 14 residues long.

The chain joins TRBV12-5 to TRBJ2-1, with TRBD1 matching 8 bases. This CDR3 region has 15 residues. V shed 0 bases and J 6 bases; nucleotides not matched to a gene: 4. CDR1 and CDR2 from the germline V gene are LGHNT and FRNRAP. Written as DNA, the CDR3 is TGTGCTAGTGGTTTGGTACGGGGACAGGTCAATGAGCAGTTCTTC. It codes for CASGLVRGQVNEQFF.

The chain couples TRBV5-6 to TRBJ2-7; D perhaps matches TRBD1 (5 bases). The V end was cut by 0 bases, the J end by 3 bases, with 19 bases between. CDR3 length: 17 amino acids. The germline gives CDR1 SGHDT, CDR2 YYEEEE. The chain's CDR3 is CASSLEVLRTRGYEQYF. In DNA form, the CDR3 reads TGTGCCAGCAGCTTGGAAGTCCTGCGGACACGAGGCTACGAGCAGTACTTC.

V usage is TRBV5-1 and J usage is TRBJ2-3; perhaps TRBD2 as D (6 bases). The V gene's germline CDR1 is SGHRS and CDR2 YFSETQ. Trimming stripped 2 bases from V and 3 bases from J, with 19 bases between. CDR3 length: 17 residues. As DNA, the CDR3 is TGCGCCAGCAGCTTCCTCCGGGACTCAGAGCAGACAGATACGCAGTATTTT. Amino acids: CASSFLRDSEQTDTQYF.

The CDR3 reads CASRRDRVTEAFF. CDR3 in DNA: TGTGCCAGCAGGCGGGACAGGGTTACTGAAGCTTTCTTT. This chain joins TRBV6-5 and TRBJ1-1, with TRBD1 identical over 9 bases. The germline V gene encodes CDR1 MNHEY and CDR2 SVGAGI. This CDR3 comprises 13 residues. Trimming took 6 bases from V and 5 from J; bases not matched to a gene: 4.

The rearrangement uses TRBV30 and TRBJ1-5; D is uncertain. Germline-derived CDR1 and CDR2 are GTSNPN and SVGIG (reference sequence). The CDR3 runs 15 residues. The V end lost 5 bases, the J end lost 3 bases, and 17 bases lay between the germline ends. The CDR3 sequence is CAWSAGPVLNQPQHF. CDR3 in DNA: TGTGCCTGGTCGGCGGGCCCCGTACTCAATCAGCCCCAGCATTTT.

This clone was counted once. The chain uses TRBV10-1 and TRBJ2-3; D is perhaps TRBD1 (6 bases). Trimming took 7 bases from V and 7 from J, leaving 12 bases between them. The CDR3 spans 12 residues. Germline CDR1 is WNHNN and CDR2 is SYGVQD (reference sequence). The CDR3 region is CASMIRGNTQYF. The CDR3 bases are TGCGCCAGCATGATCAGGGGCAATACGCAGTATTTT.

The chain links TRBV7-8 to TRBJ2-5; 12 bases match TRBD2. Germline V gene lookup returns CDR1 SGHVS and CDR2 FQNEAQ. Unmatched junction bases numbered 7, after V lost 1 base and J lost 4 bases. The CDR3 is 17 residues long. The CDR3 here is CASSLGGRGLAGETQYF. As DNA, the CDR3 is TGTGCCAGCAGCTTAGGGGGGAGGGGACTAGCGGGAGAGACCCAGTACTTC.

In its sample, this clone was seen once. CDR3 sequence: CASSPRLAQETQYF. In nucleotides, the CDR3 is TGTGCCAGCAGCCCGAGACTAGCCCAAGAGACCCAGTACTTC. The J gene is TRBJ2-5, the V gene TRBV14; 7 nucleotides align to TRBD2. The germline V gene encodes CDR1 SGHDN and CDR2 FVKESK. The CDR3 sequence is 14 residues long. With 4 bases clipped from V and 1 base from J, the junction kept 3 bases outside the gene matches.

The chain recombines TRBV5-1 with TRBJ2-1; D is unclear. There are 11 residues in the CDR3. V shed 4 bases and J shed 5 bases, with 4 bases lying between them. Germline CDR1 is SGHRS and CDR2 is YFSETQ. The CDR3 sequence is CASSQNNEQFF. Here the CDR3 DNA reads TGCGCCAGCAGCCAAAACAATGAGCAGTTCTTC.

This clone was picked up one time. The chain has TRBV28 and TRBJ1-4, with a weak D call TRBD1 (6 bases). This CDR3 comprises 16 residues. The germline gives CDR1 MDHEN, CDR2 SYDVKM. V was clipped by 5 bases and J by 2 bases, with 15 bases between them. CDR3 amino acids: CASSPGGGGTNEKLFF. CDR3 DNA sequence: TGTGCCAGCAGTCCCGGGGGCGGGGGCACTAATGAAAAACTGTTTTTT.

The chain has TRBV10-3 and TRBJ1-2; 7 nucleotides match TRBD1. The V gene end was trimmed by 4 bases and the J gene end by 8 bases; junction bases not matched to a gene: 7. The CDR3 spans 13 residues. Germline CDR1 reads ENHRY; CDR2 reads SYGVKD. The CDR3, as DNA: TGTGCCATCAGTGTCAGACAGGGCGACGGCTACACCTTC. Protein product: CAISVRQGDGYTF.

The chain couples TRBV5-4 to TRBJ2-5; 8 positions match TRBD2. V lost 4 bases to trimming and J lost 2 bases; unmatched junction nucleotides: 4. CDR3 length: 14 amino acids. Looked up from germline, CDR1 is SGHNT and CDR2 is YYREEE (reference sequence). The CDR3 nucleotides are TGTGCCAGCAGCCCGGGGGGGGTTCAAGAGACCCAGTACTTC. Its translation: CASSPGGVQETQYF.

About this clone: Different DNA sequences within this sample yield the same CDR3. The chain uses TRBV13 and TRBJ2-3, with a possible D match to TRBD1 (6 bases). The V gene lost 5 bases and the J gene lost 8 bases, with 14 bases spanning the gap. This CDR3 spans 13 amino acids. CDR1 is PRHDT, CDR2 FYEKMQ, per germline (reference sequence). DNA for the CDR3: TGTGCCAGCAGCCCGGACAGCTTTCGTACGCAGTATTTT. This gives the protein CASSPDSFRTQYF.